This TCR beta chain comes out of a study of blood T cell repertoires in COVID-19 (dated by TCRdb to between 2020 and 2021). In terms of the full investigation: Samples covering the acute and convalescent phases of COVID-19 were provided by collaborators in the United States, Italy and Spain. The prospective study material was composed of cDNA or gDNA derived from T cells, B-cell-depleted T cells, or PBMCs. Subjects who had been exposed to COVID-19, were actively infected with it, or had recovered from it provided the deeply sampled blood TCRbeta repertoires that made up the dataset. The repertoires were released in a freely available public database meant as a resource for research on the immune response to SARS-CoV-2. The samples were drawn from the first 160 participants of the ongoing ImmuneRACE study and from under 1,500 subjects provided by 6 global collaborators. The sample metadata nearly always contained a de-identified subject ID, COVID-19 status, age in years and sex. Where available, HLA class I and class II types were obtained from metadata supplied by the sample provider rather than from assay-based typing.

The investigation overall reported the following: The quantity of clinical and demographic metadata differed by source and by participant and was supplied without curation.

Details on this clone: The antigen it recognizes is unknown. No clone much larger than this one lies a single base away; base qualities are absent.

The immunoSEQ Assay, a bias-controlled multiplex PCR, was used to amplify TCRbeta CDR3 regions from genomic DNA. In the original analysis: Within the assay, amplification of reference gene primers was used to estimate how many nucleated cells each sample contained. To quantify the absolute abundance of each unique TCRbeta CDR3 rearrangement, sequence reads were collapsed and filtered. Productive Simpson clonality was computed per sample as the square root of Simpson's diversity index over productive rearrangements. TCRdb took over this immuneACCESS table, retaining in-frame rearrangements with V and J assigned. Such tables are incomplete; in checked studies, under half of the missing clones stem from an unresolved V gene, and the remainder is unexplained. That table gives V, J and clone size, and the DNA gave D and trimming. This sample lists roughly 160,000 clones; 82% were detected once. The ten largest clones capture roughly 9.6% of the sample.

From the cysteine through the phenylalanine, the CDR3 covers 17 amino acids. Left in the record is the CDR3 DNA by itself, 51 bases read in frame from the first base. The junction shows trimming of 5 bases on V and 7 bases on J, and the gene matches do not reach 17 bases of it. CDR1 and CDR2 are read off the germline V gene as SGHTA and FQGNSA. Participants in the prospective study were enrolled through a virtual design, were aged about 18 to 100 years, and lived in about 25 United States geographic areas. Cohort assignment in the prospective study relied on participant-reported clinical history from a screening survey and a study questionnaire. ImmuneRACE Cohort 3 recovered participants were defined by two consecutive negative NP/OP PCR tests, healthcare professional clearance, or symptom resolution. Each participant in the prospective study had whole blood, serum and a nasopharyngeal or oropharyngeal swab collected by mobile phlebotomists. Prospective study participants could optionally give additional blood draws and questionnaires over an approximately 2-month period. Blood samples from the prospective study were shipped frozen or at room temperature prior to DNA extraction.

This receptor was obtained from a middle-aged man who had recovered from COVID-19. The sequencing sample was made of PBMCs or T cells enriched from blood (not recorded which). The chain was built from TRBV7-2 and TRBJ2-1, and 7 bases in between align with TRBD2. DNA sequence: TGTGCCAGCAGCCCAATGAGCGGGGCTACCAATTATAATGAGCAGTTCTTC. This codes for CASSPMSGATNYNEQFF.